The rows below give T cell receptor beta chains drawn from one sample of a study of vaccination and CD4 T cells after COVID-19. TCRdb analysed the PCR reads with MiXCR anew, one entry per CDR3 protein. The sample contains about 13,000 distinct CDR3 sequences, around 56% of which appear only once. No antigens are known for them. The sequenced sample was cultured CD4+ T cells from blood, obtained after SARS-CoV-2 vaccination. The receptors derive from a human donor with COVID-19. The CDR3 runs from the conserved cysteine through the conserved F or W. A D gene is named only where the DNA matches it firmly. Clone size is shown for a subset of rows, as once, few, many or a class of expanded clone.

TRBJ1-6	few	TRBD1	TRBV6-1	CAGKPGQGNSPLHF	TGTGCCGGGAAACCGGGACAGGGAAATTCACCCCTCCACTTT
TRBJ2-3	-	-	TRBV19	CASRNGAGLTDTQYF	TGTGCCAGTAGAAACGGGGCGGGCCTGACAGATACGCAGTATTTT
TRBJ1-2	-	-	TRBV5-4	CASSFPANYGYTF	TGTGCCAGCAGCTTCCCAGCAAACTATGGCTACACCTTC
TRBJ1-1	-	-	TRBV6-1	CASRNWRVNTEAFF	TGTGCCAGCAGAAACTGGCGAGTCAACACTGAAGCTTTCTTT
TRBJ1-2	-	-	TRBV6-1	CASSTDTTAGGYTF	TGTGCCAGCAGTACGGACACAACCGCCGGGGGCTACACCTTC
TRBJ1-6	once	-	TRBV4-1	CASSQRGEGDSSSPLHF	TGCGCCAGCAGCCAGAGGGGAGAAGGTGACAGCAGCTCACCCCTCCACTTT
TRBJ2-3	-	TRBD2	TRBV20-1	CSGRKDSGGAGDTQYF	TGCAGCGGGCGAAAAGATAGCGGGGGGGCCGGAGATACGCAGTATTTT
TRBJ2-5	-	-	TRBV10-3	CAIRGPGTETQYF	TGTGCCATCAGGGGACCCGGGACAGAGACCCAGTACTTC
TRBJ1-6	-	TRBD1	TRBV27	CASTGTAYNSPLHF	TGTGCCAGCACCGGGACAGCCTATAATTCACCCCTCCACTTT
TRBJ2-7	few	-	TRBV25-1	CASRQGYEQYF	TGTGCCAGCAGACAGGGTTACGAGCAGTACTTC
TRBJ1-3	-	-	TRBV27	CASSLRSGNTIYF	TGTGCCAGCAGTTTAAGGTCTGGAAACACCATATATTTT
TRBJ2-2	-	TRBD1	TRBV7-2	CASTRDRGTTGELFF	TGTGCCAGCACAAGGGACAGGGGTACCACCGGGGAGCTGTTTTTT
TRBJ2-5	few	-	TRBV23-1	CARGRKLQETQYF	TGCGCCAGGGGGCGCAAATTACAAGAGACCCAGTACTTC
TRBJ2-5	-	TRBD1	TRBV7-2	CASSLAGQGATQYF	TGTGCCAGCAGCTTAGCGGGACAGGGGGCGACCCAGTACTTC
TRBJ1-1	few	-	TRBV19	CASSPDGENTEAFF	TGTGCCAGTAGTCCGGACGGGGAGAACACTGAAGCTTTCTTT
TRBJ2-7	-	-	TRBV20-1	CSANSGSSYEQYF	TGCAGTGCTAATAGCGGATCCTCCTACGAGCAGTACTTC
TRBJ1-6	few	-	TRBV6-1	CASSDALSGPTSPLHF	TGTGCCAGCAGTGACGCCCTGTCGGGCCCAACGTCACCCCTCCACTTT
TRBJ1-1	-	-	TRBV10-3	CATGFGGGRDTEAFF	TGTGCCACCGGTTTTGGGGGGGGGCGTGACACTGAAGCTTTCTTT
TRBJ2-3	-	TRBD2	TRBV7-2	CASSLAPSAPNSGGATDTQYF	TGTGCCAGCAGCTTAGCCCCTTCTGCCCCTAATAGCGGGGGGGCGACAGATACGCAGTATTTT
TRBJ2-5	few	-	TRBV20-1	CSAWVGETQYF	TGCAGTGCCTGGGTCGGGGAGACCCAGTACTTC
TRBJ2-7	-	TRBD1	TRBV6-5	CASSYLPRTGGSYEQYF	TGTGCCAGCAGTTACCTACCACGGACAGGGGGTTCCTACGAGCAGTACTTC
TRBJ1-1	few	-	TRBV20-1	CSAGNREGHTEAFF	TGCAGTGCCGGAAACAGGGAGGGGCACACTGAAGCTTTCTTT
TRBJ2-7	-	-	TRBV6-1	CASADQGREQYF	TGTGCCAGCGCAGACCAGGGCCGCGAGCAGTACTTC
TRBJ1-1	once	TRBD1	TRBV10-1	CASSGRQGHEAFF	TGCGCCAGCAGCGGCCGACAGGGACATGAAGCTTTCTTT